The rows below give T cell receptor beta chains drawn from one sample of a study of blood T cell repertoires in COVID-19. The table came from immunoSEQ multiplex PCR; TCRdb's copy has only in-frame clones and leaves some out. The sample includes 75,000 to 95,000 clones, more than 75% of them seen just once. The sequenced material came from peripheral blood. Source of these receptors: a human donor in a cohort sampled during active COVID-19. The CDR3 runs from the conserved cysteine through the conserved F or W. The order of the fields is J gene, V gene, D gene, CDR3 protein. D genes are given only for firm matches.

j_gene: TRBJ2-7; v_gene: TRBV6-1; d_gene: NA; CDR3aa: CASSSSPGVYEQYF
j_gene: TRBJ2-2; v_gene: TRBV6-5; d_gene: NA; CDR3aa: CASTGSGELFF
j_gene: TRBJ2-5; v_gene: TRBV5-1; d_gene: TRBD2; CDR3aa: CASSLALGVRGAQYF
j_gene: TRBJ1-4; v_gene: TRBV9; d_gene: TRBD1; CDR3aa: CASSVGTGGNEKLFF
j_gene: TRBJ1-6; v_gene: TRBV25-1; d_gene: NA; CDR3aa: CASSTQGWDSPLHF
j_gene: TRBJ2-1; v_gene: TRBV10-1; d_gene: NA; CDR3aa: CASSEGMDEQFF
j_gene: TRBJ1-1; v_gene: TRBV7-9; d_gene: NA; CDR3aa: CASLGQNTEAFF
j_gene: TRBJ1-5; v_gene: TRBV28; d_gene: NA; CDR3aa: CASSLGGAVPKPQHF
j_gene: TRBJ2-5; v_gene: TRBV30; d_gene: NA; CDR3aa: CAWKRWGGGETQYF
j_gene: TRBJ2-5; v_gene: TRBV20-1; d_gene: NA; CDR3aa: CSANQLETQYF
j_gene: TRBJ1-1; v_gene: TRBV19; d_gene: TRBD1; CDR3aa: CASSIDRDREAFF
j_gene: TRBJ2-7; v_gene: TRBV19; d_gene: NA; CDR3aa: CASSQLVAGAEEQYF
j_gene: TRBJ1-1; v_gene: TRBV28; d_gene: TRBD1; CDR3aa: CASSLTGGEVAEAFF
j_gene: TRBJ1-1; v_gene: TRBV5-6; d_gene: NA; CDR3aa: CASTLSGFGAFF
j_gene: TRBJ2-2; v_gene: TRBV5-1; d_gene: TRBD1; CDR3aa: CASSRDRFDTGELFF
j_gene: TRBJ2-3; v_gene: TRBV2; d_gene: NA; CDR3aa: CASKRSYGDTQYF
j_gene: TRBJ1-1; v_gene: TRBV6-6; d_gene: TRBD1; CDR3aa: CASRKGTGDAEAFF
j_gene: TRBJ2-1; v_gene: TRBV6-5; d_gene: TRBD1; CDR3aa: CASLPGTGGYNEQFF
j_gene: TRBJ2-1; v_gene: TRBV6-2/TRBV6-3; d_gene: NA; CDR3aa: CASSYRRDLGTNEQFF
j_gene: TRBJ1-1; v_gene: TRBV7-3; d_gene: NA; CDR3aa: CASSLGTLNTEAFF
j_gene: TRBJ2-1; v_gene: TRBV7-8; d_gene: TRBD1; CDR3aa: CASSTRDSPYNEQFF
j_gene: TRBJ2-1; v_gene: TRBV29-1; d_gene: TRBD2; CDR3aa: CSVQNTGTSGRNEQFF
j_gene: TRBJ2-7; v_gene: TRBV3-1/TRBV3-2; d_gene: NA; CDR3aa: CASKQGGAYEQYF
j_gene: TRBJ2-3; v_gene: TRBV28; d_gene: TRBD1; CDR3aa: CASSSGQGPLRTDTQYF